In its sample, the clone carrying this T cell receptor (beta chain) was seen a few times. Germline V gives CDR1 ENHRY, CDR2 SYGVKD. This CDR3 spans 14 amino acids. V gave up 0 bases and J gave up 9 bases; unmatched junction bases: 4. This record belongs to a study of early T cells in non-severe SARS-CoV-2 infection. Across the whole study: The study sequenced bulk RNA from unsorted whole blood, with chains unpaired.

Each CDR3 protein is one row after TCRdb ran MiXCR on the 5' RACE reads. The data show tens of thousands of distinct CDR3 sequences, 6% to 7.5% seen once. This sample comprised whole blood, obtained at baseline. This chain uses TRBV10-3 with TRBJ1-2, with 10 nucleotides matching TRBD1. The TCR was taken from an adult who was a healthcare worker with PCR-confirmed SARS-CoV-2 infection or an uninfected control (not recorded which). In nucleotides, the CDR3 is TGTGCCATCAGTGAGTCTGGGACAGGGGAACGCTACACCTTC. Amino acids: CAISESGTGERYTF.